These T cell receptor beta chains were read from a single sample in a study of shared clonotypes between healthy human individuals. The table came from immunoSEQ multiplex PCR; TCRdb's copy has only in-frame clones and leaves some out. Here the sample spans millions of clones, 85% to 95% being singletons. The sample taken for sequencing was naive CD8+ T cells sorted from blood. The receptors here all came from a man aged 18 to 29 in good health. Each CDR3 is given with its conserved first and last residue. A D gene is named only where the DNA matches it firmly. Size values are once, few and many counts, or a class for expanded clones, and some rows have none.

>TRBD1|NA|TRBV6-5|TRBJ2-1
TGTGCCAGCAGTTACACCCAACAGGGGGCATTTGATGAGCAGTTCTTC
CASSYTQQGAFDEQFF
>NA|NA|TRBV4-1|TRBJ1-1
TGCGCCAGCAGCCAAGATCTGTTGTTAGAAGCTTTCTTT
CASSQDLLLEAFF
>NA|NA|TRBV27|TRBJ1-2
TGTGCCAGCAGCACCTCTAGGGGAACAGGGTCGCACTATGGCTACACCTTC
CASSTSRGTGSHYGYTF
>TRBD1|NA|TRBV9|TRBJ2-2
TGTGCCAGCAGCGCGCGGGGGAGGGACAGGGACACCGGGGAGCTGTTTTTT
CASSARGRDRDTGELFF
>TRBD2|NA|TRBV7-9|TRBJ2-1
TGTGCCAGCAGCTTAGAACCGTGGGAGGGCCCCAATGAGCAGTTCTTC
CASSLEPWEGPNEQFF
>NA|NA|TRBV6-5|TRBJ2-5
TGTGCCAGCAGTTACCGTCCGGGAGAGTTTGAGACCCAGTACTTC
CASSYRPGEFETQYF
>NA|NA|TRBV27|TRBJ2-1
TGTGCCAGCACCCATACGGCGAACTCCTACAATGAGCAGTTCTTC
CASTHTANSYNEQFF
>NA|NA|TRBV7-9|TRBJ2-7
TGTGCCAGCAGCTTAGCGGACAGTCGATGGTACTTC
CASSLADSRWYF
>TRBD1|NA|TRBV5-6|TRBJ2-4
TGTGCCAGCAGCTTTGGGACAGGGGGAAACATTCAGTACTTC
CASSFGTGGNIQYF
>NA|NA|TRBV15|TRBJ2-7
TGTGCCACCAGTTCGGACGGCTCCTACGAGCAGTACTTC
CATSSDGSYEQYF
>NA|NA|TRBV5-4|TRBJ2-3
TGTGCCAGCAGCCTGGATGGTAGCCCAGATACGCAGTATTTT
CASSLDGSPDTQYF
>TRBD2|NA|TRBV7-3|TRBJ2-1
TGTGCCAGCAGCTTGTCTAGCGGGGGGTTTGAGCAGTTCTTC
CASSLSSGGFEQFF
>TRBD2|NA|TRBV19|TRBJ2-7
TGTGCCAGTGGGACTAGCACCTTGGGGGAGCAGTACTTC
CASGTSTLGEQYF
>NA|NA|TRBV2|TRBJ2-1
TGTGCCATAACTAGGTACAATGAGCAGTTCTTC
CAITRYNEQFF
>NA|NA|TRBV25-1|TRBJ1-5
TGTGCCAGCAGTGATCTGGGGGGGTTCCGCGATCAGCCCCAGCATTTT
CASSDLGGFRDQPQHF
>NA|NA|TRBV5-1|TRBJ2-1
TGCGCCAGCAGCTTGGTGGAGGAGCAGTTCTTC
CASSLVEEQFF
>NA|NA|TRBV27|TRBJ2-2
TGTGCCAGCAGTCAGATGGGAGTTCAGTACACCGGGGAGCTGTTTTTT
CASSQMGVQYTGELFF
>NA|NA|TRBV9|TRBJ2-2
TGTGCCAGCAGCGTAGGTGTTTGGGGGGACGCTGGCTCCGGGGAGCTGTTTTTT
CASSVGVWGDAGSGELFF
>TRBD2|NA|TRBV25-1|TRBJ2-1
TGTGCCAGCAGTGAAAGACTAGCGGGAGGAAATAACAATGAGCAGTTCTTC
CASSERLAGGNNNEQFF
>NA|once|TRBV4-1|TRBJ2-5
TGCGCCAGCAGCCAAGTGCCCGGGGGCGAGGAGACCCAGTACTTC
CASSQVPGGEETQYF
>NA|NA|TRBV5-6|TRBJ2-3
TGTGCCAGCAGCTTGAGCGGCCTAGCGCTAAACACAGATACGCAGTATTTT
CASSLSGLALNTDTQYF
>NA|NA|TRBV4-1|TRBJ1-2
TGCGCCAGCAGCCCCGTTTCCGGGGACTATGGCTACACCTTC
CASSPVSGDYGYTF
>NA|NA|TRBV2|TRBJ1-1
TGTGCCAGCAGTGTGGGTGGGAGAACTGAAGCTTTCTTT
CASSVGGRTEAFF
>NA|NA|TRBV5-8|TRBJ2-7
TGTGCCAGCAGCTCCGTAAGCGGGCCCTTCTCCTACGAGCAGTACTTC
CASSSVSGPFSYEQYF
>NA|NA|TRBV5-4|TRBJ1-1
TGTGCCAGCAGGAGGTCCGTGAACACTGAAGCTTTCTTT
CASRRSVNTEAFF
>NA|NA|TRBV9|TRBJ2-7
TGTGCCAGCAGCGTAGCCAGTGACTACGAGCAGTACTTC
CASSVASDYEQYF
>NA|NA|TRBV7-2|TRBJ1-3
TGTGCCAGCACCCTGGGGATCTCTGGAAACACCATATATTTT
CASTLGISGNTIYF
>NA|NA|TRBV18|TRBJ2-1
TGTGCCAGCTCACCACGTCCCCTGGAATACAATGAGCAGTTCTTC
CASSPRPLEYNEQFF
>TRBD1|NA|TRBV7-9|TRBJ1-4
TGTGCCAGCAGCTTAGTACTCAGGGGGTACCCTTTGGATGAAAAACTGTTTTTT
CASSLVLRGYPLDEKLFF
>NA|once|TRBV7-9|TRBJ1-3
TGTGCCAGCAGCTTAGAGTGGCCGGGCTCTGGAAACACCATATATTTT
CASSLEWPGSGNTIYF
>TRBD1|NA|TRBV5-4|TRBJ2-7
TGTGCCAGCAGCGGCGACAGGGGGTACTCCTACGAGCAGTACTTC
CASSGDRGYSYEQYF
>NA|NA|TRBV11-2|TRBJ2-1
TGTGCCAGCAGCTTAGTTCTGTGGGAGAATTACAATGAGCAGTTCTTC
CASSLVLWENYNEQFF
>NA|NA|TRBV7-3|TRBJ2-7
TGTGCCAGCAGCTTAGGGGCCTTGGGGTACGAGCAGTACTTC
CASSLGALGYEQYF
>NA|NA|TRBV5-8|TRBJ2-1
TGTGCCAGCAGCTTGACAGGGATGAATGAGCAGTTCTTC
CASSLTGMNEQFF
>NA|NA|TRBV13|TRBJ2-5
TGTGCCAGCGGCGCAAGGGTCCAAGAGACCCAGTACTTC
CASGARVQETQYF
>NA|NA|TRBV30|TRBJ2-7
TGTGCCTGGACAGGGGACTCCTACGAGCAGTACTTC
CAWTGDSYEQYF
>NA|NA|TRBV7-9|TRBJ1-2
TGTGCCAGCAGACCTGACAGAATCGATGGCTACACCTTC
CASRPDRIDGYTF
>NA|once|TRBV7-6|TRBJ1-2
TGTGCCAGCAGCTTCGGAGGAAACCGCTATGGCTACACCTTC
CASSFGGNRYGYTF
>NA|NA|TRBV6-5|TRBJ2-2
TGTGCCAGCAGTTCCCCAGCAGGGGCCACCGGGGAGCTGTTTTTT
CASSSPAGATGELFF
>NA|NA|TRBV6-5|TRBJ2-2
TGTGCCAGCAGTTACGGGACGGGCGGGGAGCTGTTTTTT
CASSYGTGGELFF
>NA|NA|TRBV28|TRBJ2-3
TGTGCCAGCAGTTTGGGGGGCGGGTCGGCCCCTAGCACAGATACGCAGTATTTT
CASSLGGGSAPSTDTQYF
>TRBD2|NA|TRBV7-8|TRBJ2-2
TGTGCCAGCAGCTTAGTTGGACTAGCAACTGTGGCCGGGGAGCTGTTTTTT
CASSLVGLATVAGELFF
>TRBD2|NA|TRBV5-1|TRBJ2-1
TGCGCCAGCAGCTTGGGGGCACGGACTAGCGAGGCGTGGGTTGAGCAGTTCTTC
CASSLGARTSEAWVEQFF
>TRBD2|NA|TRBV7-9|TRBJ2-1
TGTGCCAGCAGCCTAGCGGAAGGGGTTAATGATGAGCAGTTCTTC
CASSLAEGVNDEQFF
>NA|NA|TRBV9|TRBJ2-1
TGTGCCAGCAGCGAGGGACGGGAGCAGTTCTTC
CASSEGREQFF
>TRBD1|NA|TRBV14|TRBJ1-2
TGTGCCAGCAGCCAAGAGTGGACAGGGTTTGGCTACACCTTC
CASSQEWTGFGYTF
>NA|NA|TRBV7-9|TRBJ2-3
TGTGCCAGCAGTCAGGGGCACACAGATACGCAGTATTTT
CASSQGHTDTQYF
>NA|NA|TRBV4-1|TRBJ2-1
TGCGCCAGCAGCCAAGATACGTTGGCGAGACCCCACAATGAGCAGTTCTTC
CASSQDTLARPHNEQFF
>NA|once|TRBV18|TRBJ1-1
TGTGCCAGCTCACCAGGGGCAGGGGCTAACACTGAAGCTTTCTTT
CASSPGAGANTEAFF
>TRBD2|NA|TRBV27|TRBJ2-7
TGTGCCAGCAGCCCGGGACTAGCAGGCTACGAGCAGTACTTC
CASSPGLAGYEQYF
>NA|NA|TRBV7-9|TRBJ1-2
TGTGCCAGCACCTCCGGGCACTATGGCTACACCTTC
CASTSGHYGYTF
>NA|few|TRBV2|TRBJ2-5
TGTGCCAGCAGTGGCCAAGTACGGGAGCGGACCCAGTACTTC
CASSGQVRERTQYF
>NA|NA|TRBV7-8|TRBJ2-1
TGTGCCAGCAGCTTAGACACCAACTACAATGAGCAGTTCTTC
CASSLDTNYNEQFF
>TRBD1|NA|TRBV9|TRBJ2-2
TGTGCCAGCAGCAGGACAGGCTACACCGGGGAGCTGTTTTTT
CASSRTGYTGELFF
>TRBD1|NA|TRBV7-9|TRBJ1-1
TGTGCCAGCAGCTTAGTCGCACAGGGGTTACACACTGAAGCTTTCTTT
CASSLVAQGLHTEAFF